This T cell receptor (beta chain) was recorded in a study of blood T cell repertoires in COVID-19. Study-level information: There were acute and convalescent COVID-19 samples, and they came from the United States, Italy and Spain. Sample material is recorded as cDNA or gDNA derived from T cells, B-cell-depleted T cells, or PBMCs.

Per the authors' pipeline: Amplification of reference gene primers provided the estimated nucleated cell counts. The data were produced by immunoSEQ multiplex PCR, yet TCRdb's version contains in-frame clones alone and is incomplete. V and J calls plus clone size are reproduced from that table; the DNA served to infer D and trimming. This repertoire shows some 55,000 clones, about three quarters found once; its top ten account for around 42%. The clonotype was recovered from a man between 70 and 80 years old with active or convalescent COVID-19. The sequenced material came from peripheral blood.

The CDR3 reads CASKPMTGPDTQYF. The DNA for the CDR3 is TGTGCCAGCAAGCCGATGACAGGGCCAGATACGCAGTATTTT. The rearrangement uses TRBV27 and TRBJ2-3, with TRBD1 matching over 7 bases. The CDR3 sequence is 14 residues long. Germline CDR1 MNHEY, CDR2 SMNVEV (reference sequence). V gave up 7 bases and J gave up 4 bases; unmatched junction bases: 8.